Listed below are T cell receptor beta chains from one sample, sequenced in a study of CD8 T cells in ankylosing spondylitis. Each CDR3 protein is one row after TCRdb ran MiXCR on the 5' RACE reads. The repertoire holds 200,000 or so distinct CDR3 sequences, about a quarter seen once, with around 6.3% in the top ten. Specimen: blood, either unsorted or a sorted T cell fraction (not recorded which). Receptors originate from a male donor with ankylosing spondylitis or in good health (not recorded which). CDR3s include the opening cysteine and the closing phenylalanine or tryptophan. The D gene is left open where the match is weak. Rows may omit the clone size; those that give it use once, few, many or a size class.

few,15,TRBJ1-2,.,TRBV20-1,TGCAGTGCTAGAGTCGAGGGACGGGCTAACTATGGCTACACCTTC,CSARVEGRANYGYTF
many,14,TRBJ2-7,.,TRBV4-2,TGTGCCAGCAGCCAAGATGCAGGGGTGGGCGGGCAGTACTTC,CASSQDAGVGGQYF
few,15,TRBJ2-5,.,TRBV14,TGTGCCAGCAGCCCGGGAGACAGGGACCAAGAGACCCAGTACTTC,CASSPGDRDQETQYF
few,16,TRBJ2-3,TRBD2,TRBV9,TGTGCCAGCAGCGTAGGGACTAGCGGGATGGAAGATACGCAGTATTTT,CASSVGTSGMEDTQYF
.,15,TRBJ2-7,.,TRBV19,TGTGCCAGTAGTATAGGATTTCAGGGAACCTACGAGCAGTACTTC,CASSIGFQGTYEQYF
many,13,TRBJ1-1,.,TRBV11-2,TGTGCCAGCAGCCTAATGAGGAACACTGAAGCTTTCTTT,CASSLMRNTEAFF
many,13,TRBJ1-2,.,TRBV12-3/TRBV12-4,TGTGCCAGCAGCCCCTCAAGGGCTGGAGGCTACACCTTC,CASSPSRAGGYTF
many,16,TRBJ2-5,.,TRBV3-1,TGTGCCAGCAGCCCATGGCAGGGGATTGTCCAAGAGACCCAGTACTTC,CASSPWQGIVQETQYF
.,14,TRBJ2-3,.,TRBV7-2,TGTGCCAGCAGCTTAGAGTTAGCATGGGATACGCAGTATTTT,CASSLELAWDTQYF
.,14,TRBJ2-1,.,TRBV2,TGTGCCAGCAGTGGGACCCCCGGGATCAATGAGCAGTTCTTC,CASSGTPGINEQFF
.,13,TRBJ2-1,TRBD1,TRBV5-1,TGCGCCAGCAGCTGGCCGGGACAGACTAAGCAGTTCTTC,CASSWPGQTKQFF
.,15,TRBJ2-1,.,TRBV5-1,TGCGCCAGCAGCTCCGGACGGACCTCCTACAATGAGCAGTTCTTC,CASSSGRTSYNEQFF
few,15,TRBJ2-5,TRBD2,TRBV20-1,TGCAGTGCCAGTACGTTAGCGGGCCGCCAAGAGACCCAGTACTTC,CSASTLAGRQETQYF
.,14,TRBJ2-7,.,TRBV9,TGTGCCAGCAGCTCCCAGGGGCAGGCCTACGAGCAGTACTTC,CASSSQGQAYEQYF
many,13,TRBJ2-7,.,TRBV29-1,TGCAGCGTTGGGGACCGACTTTCCTACGAGCAGTACTTC,CSVGDRLSYEQYF
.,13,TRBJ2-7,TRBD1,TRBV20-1,TGCAGTGCTAGGGGGACAGGTACCTACGAGCAGTACTTC,CSARGTGTYEQYF
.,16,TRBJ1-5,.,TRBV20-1,TGCAGTGCTAGAGATAGCTCGCAGCGAAGCAATCAGCCCCAGCATTTT,CSARDSSQRSNQPQHF
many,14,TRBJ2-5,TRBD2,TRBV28,TGTGCCATCCCACTAGCGGCCCTCCAAGAGACCCAGTACTTC,CAIPLAALQETQYF
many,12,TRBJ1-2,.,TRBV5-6,TGTGCCAGCAGTTTGCAAGCCTATGGCTACACCTTC,CASSLQAYGYTF
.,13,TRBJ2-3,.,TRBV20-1,TGCAGTGCTAGTTCACTAGATCCCTCTACGCAGTATTTT,CSASSLDPSTQYF
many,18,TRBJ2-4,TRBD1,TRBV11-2,TGTGCCAGCAGTCTCGGGACAGTCATTTCCCTAGCCAAAAACATTCAGTACTTC,CASSLGTVISLAKNIQYF
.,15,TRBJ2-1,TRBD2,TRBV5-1,TGCGCCAGCAGCCTCGAGACTAGCGGATACAATGAGCAGTTCTTC,CASSLETSGYNEQFF
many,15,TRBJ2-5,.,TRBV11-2,TGTGCCAGCAGCTTATGGTTTTCGGGGAAAGAGACCCAGTACTTC,CASSLWFSGKETQYF
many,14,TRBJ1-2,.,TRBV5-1,TGCGCCAGCAGCCCCCGGACAGTCAACTATGGCTACACCTTC,CASSPRTVNYGYTF
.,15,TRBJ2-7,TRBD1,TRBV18,TGTGCCAGCTCCGATCGACGGACAGGGATCAACGAGCAGTACTTC,CASSDRRTGINEQYF
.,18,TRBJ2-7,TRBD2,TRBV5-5,TGTGCCAGCAGCTTGGGTATTGCCTCCGGGACTAGTCCCTACGAGCAGTACTTC,CASSLGIASGTSPYEQYF
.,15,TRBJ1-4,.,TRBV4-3,TGCGCCAGCAGCCAAGACTCCGGGCCATATGAAAAACTGTTTTTT,CASSQDSGPYEKLFF
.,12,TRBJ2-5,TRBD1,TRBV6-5,TGTGCCAGCAGAACAGGGGTAAAGACCCAGTACTTC,CASRTGVKTQYF
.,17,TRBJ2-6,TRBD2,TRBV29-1,TGCAGCGTTGACGGGGCTAGCGGGAGCTCTGGGGCCAACGTCCTGACTTTC,CSVDGASGSSGANVLTF
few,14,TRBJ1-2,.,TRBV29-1,TGCAGCGTTGATATGGCTGGGGCTAACTATGGCTACACCTTC,CSVDMAGANYGYTF
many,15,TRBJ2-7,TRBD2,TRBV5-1,TGCGCCAGCAGCTTATCTAGCGGGAGGCCGGCGGAGCAGTACTTC,CASSLSSGRPAEQYF
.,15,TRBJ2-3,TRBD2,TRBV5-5,TGTGCCAGCAGCGCGGGAGTTTGGCCGACAGATACGCAGTATTTT,CASSAGVWPTDTQYF
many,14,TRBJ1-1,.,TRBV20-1,TGCAGTGCTAGGAGAGTCGATAAGGTCACTGAAGCTTTCTTT,CSARRVDKVTEAFF
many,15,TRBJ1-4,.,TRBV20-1,TGCAGTGCTTCCCTCTGGCAGTATCCTAATGAAAAACTGTTTTTT,CSASLWQYPNEKLFF
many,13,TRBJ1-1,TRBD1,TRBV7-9,TGTGCCAGCAGCTTATCCTTAGACAGGGGTGCTTTCTTT,CASSLSLDRGAFF
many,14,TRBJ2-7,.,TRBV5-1,TGCGCCAGCAGCTTGGAGGAGAACTCCTACGAGCAGTACTTC,CASSLEENSYEQYF
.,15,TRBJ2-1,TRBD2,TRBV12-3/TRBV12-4,TGTGCCAGCAGTTTAGAGGGGACTAGCGGCAATGAGCAGTTCTTC,CASSLEGTSGNEQFF
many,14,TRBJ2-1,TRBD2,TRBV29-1,TGCAGCGTTCACCTAGCGGGAGGGTACAATGAGCAGTTCTTC,CSVHLAGGYNEQFF
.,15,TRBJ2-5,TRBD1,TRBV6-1,TGTGCCAGCAGTCTCCAGGGACAGCGCCAAGAGACCCAGTACTTC,CASSLQGQRQETQYF
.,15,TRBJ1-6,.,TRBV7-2,TGTGCCAGCAGCTTAGTCAGTGGCAGCAATTCACCCCTCCACTTT,CASSLVSGSNSPLHF
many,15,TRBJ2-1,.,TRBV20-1,TGCAGTGCTAGAGATTTACAACTTGTATTCAATGAGCAGTTCTTC,CSARDLQLVFNEQFF
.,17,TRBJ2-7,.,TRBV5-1,TGCGCCAGCAGCTTAGCGCGGGCTCGGGACCTTGCGAACGAGCAGTACTTC,CASSLARARDLANEQYF
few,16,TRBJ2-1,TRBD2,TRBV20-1,TGCAGTGCTCTCCTCCTTGGGCGGGGGGCCCGCGGTGAGCAGTTCTTC,CSALLLGRGARGEQFF
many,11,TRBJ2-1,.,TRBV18,TGTGCCAGCTCACCATCCGTTGAGCAGTTCTTC,CASSPSVEQFF
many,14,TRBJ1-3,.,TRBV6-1,TGTGCCAGCGCCAGGGACGTCTCTGGAAACACCATATATTTT,CASARDVSGNTIYF
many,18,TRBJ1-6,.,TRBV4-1,TGCGCCAGCAGCCAAGATCGGGTAGCGGACTCCCAGAATTCACCCCTCCACTTT,CASSQDRVADSQNSPLHF
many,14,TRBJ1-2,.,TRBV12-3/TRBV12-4,TGTGCCAGCAGTTTAAATGGCCTATCGGATGGCTACACCTTC,CASSLNGLSDGYTF
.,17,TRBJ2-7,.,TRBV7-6,TGTGCCAGCAGCTTACGAGGGGGGGGCGACACCCTCTACGAGCAGTACTTC,CASSLRGGGDTLYEQYF
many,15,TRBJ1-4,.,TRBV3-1,TGTGCCAGCAGCCAGAGGGGAGGAAGGAATGAAAAACTGTTTTTT,CASSQRGGRNEKLFF
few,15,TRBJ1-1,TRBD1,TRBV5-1,TGCGCCAGCAGCGCCGGGACAGGGAGGGGTGGGGTAGCTTTCTTT,CASSAGTGRGGVAFF
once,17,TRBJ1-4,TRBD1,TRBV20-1,TGCAGTGCTAGAGACCGAGGACAGGGGATGTCTAATGAAAAACTGTTTTTT,CSARDRGQGMSNEKLFF
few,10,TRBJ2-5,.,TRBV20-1,TGCAGTGTTAGCCGTGAGACCCAGTACTTC,CSVSRETQYF
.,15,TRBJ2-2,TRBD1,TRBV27,TGTGCCAGCAGTTTATTTCACAGGGGCACCGGGGAGCTGTTTTTT,CASSLFHRGTGELFF
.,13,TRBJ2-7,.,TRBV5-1,TGCGCCAGCACCGTGGGGGGTTTTAGCGAGCAGTACTTC,CASTVGGFSEQYF
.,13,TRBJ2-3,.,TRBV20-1,TGCAGTGCTAGAGGACTAGATATAGATACGCAGTATTTT,CSARGLDIDTQYF
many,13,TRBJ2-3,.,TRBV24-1,TGTGCCACCCAACAGCAGGGCACAGATACGCAGTATTTT,CATQQQGTDTQYF
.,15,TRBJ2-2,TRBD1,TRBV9,TGTGCCAGCAGCGTAGCTTTACAGGGGGCCGGGGAGCTGTTTTTT,CASSVALQGAGELFF
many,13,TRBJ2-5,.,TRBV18,TGTGCCAGCTCACCAGTTAATTCAGAGACCCAGTACTTC,CASSPVNSETQYF
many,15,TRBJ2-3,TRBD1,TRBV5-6,TGTGCCAGCAGCTCAATGGACAGGGAGACAGATACGCAGTATTTT,CASSSMDRETDTQYF